One T cell receptor beta chain is described in this entry. This entry is derived from a study of blood T cell repertoires in COVID-19. Sequencing was performed with immunoSEQ multiplex PCR; in TCRdb, only in-frame clones are kept and a portion is missing. This sample yields fewer than 200,000 clones, of which about four fifths are seen a single time; approximately 6.2% belongs to the top ten. Germline CDR1 is SNHLY and CDR2 is FYNNEI. CDR3 length: 15 amino acids. V was pared by 9 bases and J by 6 bases, with 21 bases between. This TCR was sampled from a man aged 65 to 79 with active or convalescent COVID-19. V is TRBV2 and J is TRBJ2-1, with D possibly being TRBD2 (5 bases). Sequenced material: peripheral blood. The CDR3 reads CASSIGPTGVNEQFF. Written as DNA, the CDR3 is TGTGCCAGTAGTATCGGCCCGACCGGGGTCAATGAGCAGTTCTTC. Based on the CDR3 plus reference TRBV2 and TRBJ2-1, the full variable domain is EPEVTQTPSHQVTQMGQEVILRCVPISNHLYFYWYRQILGQKVEFLVSFYNNEISEKSEIFDDQFSVERPDGSNFTLKIRSTKLEDSAMYFCASSIGPTGVNEQFFGPGTRLTVL.